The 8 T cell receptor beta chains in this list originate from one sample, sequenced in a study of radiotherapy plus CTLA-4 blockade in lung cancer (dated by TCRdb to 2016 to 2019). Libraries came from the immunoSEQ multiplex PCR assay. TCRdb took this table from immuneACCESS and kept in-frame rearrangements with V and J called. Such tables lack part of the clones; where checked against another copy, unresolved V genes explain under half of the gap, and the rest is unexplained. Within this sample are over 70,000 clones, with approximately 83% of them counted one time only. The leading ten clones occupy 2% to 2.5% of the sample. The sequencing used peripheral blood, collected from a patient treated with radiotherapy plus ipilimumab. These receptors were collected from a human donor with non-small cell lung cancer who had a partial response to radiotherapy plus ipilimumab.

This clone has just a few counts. CDR3 amino acids: CASSFVLAGAPYEQYV. The CDR3 DNA reads TGTGCCAGCAGCTTTGTACTAGCGGGAGCACCATACGAGCAGTACGTC. This sequence joins TRBV12-1 and TRBJ2-7; no DNA check was done on the table's D call, TRBD2. TRBV12-1 is noted as a pseudogene. The CDR3 extends over 16 amino acids.

CDR3 amino acids: CSAGDRGSTYEQYF. The CDR3 nucleotides are TGCAGCGCCGGGGACAGGGGTTCTACCTACGAGCAGTACTTC. This chain uses TRBV29-1 with TRBJ2-7; 10 bases match TRBD1. The CDR3 contains 14 residues. Germline assignment: CDR1 SQVTM and CDR2 ANQGSEA. V lost 7 bases and J lost 2; bases outside the gene matches: 8.

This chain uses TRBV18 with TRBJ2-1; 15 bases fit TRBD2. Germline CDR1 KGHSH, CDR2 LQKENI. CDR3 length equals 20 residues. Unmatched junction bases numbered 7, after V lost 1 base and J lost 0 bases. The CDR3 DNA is TGTGCCAGCTCACCACGACTCGGGACTAGCGGGGGGAGCTCCTACAATGAGCAGTTCTTC. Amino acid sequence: CASSPRLGTSGGSSYNEQFF.

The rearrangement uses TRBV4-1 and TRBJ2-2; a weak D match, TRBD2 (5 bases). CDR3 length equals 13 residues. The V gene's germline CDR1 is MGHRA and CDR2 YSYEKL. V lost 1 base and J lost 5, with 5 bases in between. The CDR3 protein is CASSQGGTGELFF. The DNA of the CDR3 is TGCGCCAGCAGCCAAGGAGGGACCGGGGAGCTGTTTTTT.

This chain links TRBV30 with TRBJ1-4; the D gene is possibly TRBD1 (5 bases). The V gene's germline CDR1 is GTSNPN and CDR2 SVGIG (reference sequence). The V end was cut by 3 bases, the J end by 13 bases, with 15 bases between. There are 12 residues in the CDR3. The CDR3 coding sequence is TGTGCCTGGAGCCCAACTGGGGGGGGACTGTTTTTT. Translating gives CAWSPTGGGLFF.

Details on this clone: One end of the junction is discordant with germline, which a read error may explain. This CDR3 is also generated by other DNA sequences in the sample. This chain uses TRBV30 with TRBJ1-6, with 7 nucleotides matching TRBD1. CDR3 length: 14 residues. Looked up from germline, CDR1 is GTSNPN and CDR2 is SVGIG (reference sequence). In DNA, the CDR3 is TGTGCCTCTTGGGACAGCCAGTATAATTCACCTCTCCACTTT. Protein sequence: CASWDSQYNSPLHF.

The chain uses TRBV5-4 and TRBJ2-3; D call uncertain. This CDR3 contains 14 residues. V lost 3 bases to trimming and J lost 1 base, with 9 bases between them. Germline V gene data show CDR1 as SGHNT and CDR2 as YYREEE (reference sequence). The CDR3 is CASSSSSGTDTQYF. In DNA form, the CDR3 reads TGTGCCAGCAGCTCTTCGTCCGGCACAGATACGCAGTATTTT.

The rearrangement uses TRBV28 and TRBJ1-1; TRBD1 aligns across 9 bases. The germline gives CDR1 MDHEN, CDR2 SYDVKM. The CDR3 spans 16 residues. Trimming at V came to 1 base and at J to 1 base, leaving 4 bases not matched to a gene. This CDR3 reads CASSLYPGQGNTEAFF. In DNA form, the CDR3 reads TGTGCCAGCAGTTTATACCCGGGACAGGGGAACACTGAAGCTTTCTTT.